Described below is a single T cell receptor beta chain sequence and its context. TCRdb re-called the 5' RACE reads with MiXCR, one entry per CDR3 protein. The sample records about 520,000 distinct CDR3 sequences, 22% being singletons. Germline-derived CDR1 and CDR2 are SGHTA and FQGNSA. V was cut by 0 bases and J by 4 bases, with 11 bases left in between. This CDR3 is built from 15 residues. The data stem from a study of identical twins. These data also formed part of another study, on T cells expressing NK-cell markers. That report adds: Seven of the eight sequenced donors were HCMV-seropositive; one was seronegative. The leading position in the CD3+CD56-NKG2C+ fraction of several donors also went to these clonotypes.

The clonotype comes from a woman aged 18-29 years in good health. This chain uses TRBV7-2 with TRBJ2-3, with D perhaps TRBD1 or TRBD2 (6 bases each). The sample was CD4+ T cells sorted from blood. CDR3 bases: TGTGCCAGCAGCTTAGCCTGGGGGGCCCCAGATACGCAGTATTTT. Its protein is CASSLAWGAPDTQYF.